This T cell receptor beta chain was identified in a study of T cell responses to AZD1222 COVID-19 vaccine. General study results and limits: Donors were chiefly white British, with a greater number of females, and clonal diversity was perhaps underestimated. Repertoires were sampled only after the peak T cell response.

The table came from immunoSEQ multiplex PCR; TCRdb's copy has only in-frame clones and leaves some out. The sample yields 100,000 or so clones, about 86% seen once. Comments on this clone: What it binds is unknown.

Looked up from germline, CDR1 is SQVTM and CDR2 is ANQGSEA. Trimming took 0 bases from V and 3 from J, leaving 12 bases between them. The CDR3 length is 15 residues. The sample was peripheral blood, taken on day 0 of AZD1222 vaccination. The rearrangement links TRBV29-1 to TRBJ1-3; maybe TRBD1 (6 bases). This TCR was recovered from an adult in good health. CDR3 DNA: TGCAGCGTTGAAGATCTCGCAGGGGTTGGAAACACCATATATTTT. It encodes CSVEDLAGVGNTIYF.